The entry below describes one T cell receptor beta chain. The assay was immunoSEQ multiplex PCR, and TCRdb's table has in-frame clones only and misses some. The data contain about 3,500 clones, around 80% of them seen just once; the ten biggest clones take up 25% to 30%. This sample is drawn from a study of T cell clonotyping in hematopoietic cell transplantation. The sample here was peripheral blood mononuclear cells, taken at the time of graft-versus-host disease after allogeneic stem cell transplant. The source is a female patient aged 50-59 years who had an allogeneic stem cell transplant from an unrelated donor, so the T cells may come from the graft donor. Some clones in this sample may be carry-over from other donors' samples.

CDR3 coding DNA: TGTGCCAGCAGTGAATGGGGAAGCAATCAGCCCCAGCATTTT. This sequence encodes CASSEWGSNQPQHF. The chain couples TRBV6-1 to TRBJ1-5; D uncertain. CDR3 length: 14 residues. CDR1 is MNHNS and CDR2 is SASEGT in the germline V gene. Trimming stripped 2 bases from V and 1 base from J, with 6 bases between.